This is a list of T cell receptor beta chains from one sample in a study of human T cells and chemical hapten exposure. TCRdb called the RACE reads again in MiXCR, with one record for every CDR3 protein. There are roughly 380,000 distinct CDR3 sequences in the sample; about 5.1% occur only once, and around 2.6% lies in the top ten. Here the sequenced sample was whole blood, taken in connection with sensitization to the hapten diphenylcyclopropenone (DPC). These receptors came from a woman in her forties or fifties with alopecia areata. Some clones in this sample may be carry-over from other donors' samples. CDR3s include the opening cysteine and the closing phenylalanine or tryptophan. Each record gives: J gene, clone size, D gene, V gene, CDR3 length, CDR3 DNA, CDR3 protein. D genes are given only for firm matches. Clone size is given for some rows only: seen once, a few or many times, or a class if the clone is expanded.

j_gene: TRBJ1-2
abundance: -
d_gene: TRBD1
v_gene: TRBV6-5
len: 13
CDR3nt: TGTGCCACTAGAGGACAGGTTAACTATGGCTACACCTTC
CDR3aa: CATRGQVNYGYTF

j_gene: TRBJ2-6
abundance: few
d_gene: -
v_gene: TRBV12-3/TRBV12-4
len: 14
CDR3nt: TGTGCCAGCAGTTTCCAAACTGGGGCCAACGTCCTGACTTTC
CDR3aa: CASSFQTGANVLTF

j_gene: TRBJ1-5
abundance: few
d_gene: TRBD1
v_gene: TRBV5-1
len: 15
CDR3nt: TGCGCCAGCAGCCCGTTGGGGACAGATAATCAGCCCCAGCATTTT
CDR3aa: CASSPLGTDNQPQHF

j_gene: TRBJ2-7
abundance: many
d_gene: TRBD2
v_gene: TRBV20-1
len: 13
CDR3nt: TGCAGTGCTCCGACTAGCGGGGGATACGAGCAGTACTTC
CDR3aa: CSAPTSGGYEQYF

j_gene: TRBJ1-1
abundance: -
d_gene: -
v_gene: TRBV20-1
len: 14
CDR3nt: TGCAGTGCTTCACGGGGGACCGAGGGAACTGAAGCTTTCTTT
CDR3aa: CSASRGTEGTEAFF

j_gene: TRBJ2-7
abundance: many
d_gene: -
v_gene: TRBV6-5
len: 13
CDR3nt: TGTGCCAGCAGCAACTCGGGGGCCTACGAGCAGTACTTC
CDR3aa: CASSNSGAYEQYF

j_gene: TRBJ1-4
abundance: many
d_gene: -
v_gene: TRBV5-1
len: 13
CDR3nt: TGCGCCAGCAGCTTGAGGGGACTTGAAAAACTGTTTTTT
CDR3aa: CASSLRGLEKLFF

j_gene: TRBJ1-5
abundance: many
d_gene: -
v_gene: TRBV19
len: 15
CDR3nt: TGTGCCAGTAGGAGCCTCCTGGCCCTCCGTCAGCCCCAGCATTTT
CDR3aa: CASRSLLALRQPQHF

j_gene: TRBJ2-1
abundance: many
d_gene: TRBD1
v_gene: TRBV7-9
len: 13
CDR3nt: TGTGCCAGCAGGCAGGGACAGGACAATGAGCAGTTCTTC
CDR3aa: CASRQGQDNEQFF

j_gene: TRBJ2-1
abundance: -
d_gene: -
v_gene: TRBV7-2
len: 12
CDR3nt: TGTGCCGACGGAGGCGACTACAATGAGCAGTTCTTC
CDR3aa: CADGGDYNEQFF

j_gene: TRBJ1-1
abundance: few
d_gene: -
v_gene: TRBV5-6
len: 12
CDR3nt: TGTGCCAGCAGCTTTGGCTCGGCTGAAGCTTTCTTT
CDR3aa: CASSFGSAEAFF

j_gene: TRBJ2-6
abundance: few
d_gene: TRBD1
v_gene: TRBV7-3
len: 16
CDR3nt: TGTGCCAGCAGCAGAGGACAGGGCACAGGGGCCAACGTCCTGACTTTC
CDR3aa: CASSRGQGTGANVLTF

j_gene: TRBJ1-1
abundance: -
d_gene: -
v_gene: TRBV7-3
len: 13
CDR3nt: TGTGCCAGCAGTCCTACAGGAGCCACTGAGTCTTTCTTT
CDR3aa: CASSPTGATESFF

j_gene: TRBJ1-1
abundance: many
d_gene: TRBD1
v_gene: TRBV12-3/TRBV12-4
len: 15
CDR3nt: TGTGCCAGCAGCCAAACCGGGACAGGGAGAACTGAAGCTTTCTTT
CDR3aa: CASSQTGTGRTEAFF

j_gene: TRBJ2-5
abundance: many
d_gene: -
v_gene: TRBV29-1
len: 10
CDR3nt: TGCAGCGCCGGCCACGAGGCCCAGTACTTC
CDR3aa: CSAGHEAQYF

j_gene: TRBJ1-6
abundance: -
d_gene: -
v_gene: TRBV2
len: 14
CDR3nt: TGTGCCAGCAGTGAAGCGACAGCCTATTCACCCCTCCACTTT
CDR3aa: CASSEATAYSPLHF

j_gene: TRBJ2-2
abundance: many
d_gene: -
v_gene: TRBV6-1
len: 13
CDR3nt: TGTGCCAGCAGTGAAGGTCCCCGCGGGGAGCTGTTTTTT
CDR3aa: CASSEGPRGELFF

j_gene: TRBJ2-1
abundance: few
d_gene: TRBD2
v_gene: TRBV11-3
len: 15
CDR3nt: TGTGCCAGCAGCATAGGACTAGCTACCTACAATGAGCAGTTCTTC
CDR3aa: CASSIGLATYNEQFF

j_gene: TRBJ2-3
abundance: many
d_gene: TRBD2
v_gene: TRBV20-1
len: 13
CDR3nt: TGCAGTGCTAGGAACGCGGGAGTAGATACGCAGTATTTT
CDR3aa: CSARNAGVDTQYF

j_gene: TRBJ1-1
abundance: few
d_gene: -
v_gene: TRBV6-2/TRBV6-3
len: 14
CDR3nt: TGTGCCAGCAGTTACTGGGACTTGGGCACTGAAGCTTTCTTT
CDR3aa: CASSYWDLGTEAFF

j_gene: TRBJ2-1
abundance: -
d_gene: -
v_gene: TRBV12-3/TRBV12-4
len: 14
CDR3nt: TGTGCCAGCACCCTCCGGACGGGCTACAATGAGCAGTTCTTC
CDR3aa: CASTLRTGYNEQFF

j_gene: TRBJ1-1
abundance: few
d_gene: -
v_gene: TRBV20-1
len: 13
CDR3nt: TGCAGTGCTGTTGCCCCAATTGGGACTGAAGCTTTCTTT
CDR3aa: CSAVAPIGTEAFF

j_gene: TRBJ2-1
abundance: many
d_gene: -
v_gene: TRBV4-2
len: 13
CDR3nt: TGTGCCAGCAGCCAAGGCATGGGGAATGAGCAGTTCTTC
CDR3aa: CASSQGMGNEQFF

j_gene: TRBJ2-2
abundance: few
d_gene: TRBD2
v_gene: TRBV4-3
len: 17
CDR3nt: TGCGCCAGCAGCCAAGAGGGGCTAGCGGGAGGGCCCGGGGAGCTGTTTTTT
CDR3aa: CASSQEGLAGGPGELFF

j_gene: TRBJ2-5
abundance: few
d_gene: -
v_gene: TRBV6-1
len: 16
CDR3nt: TGTGCCAGCAGTGAAGAGAGGGGGATGTACCAAGAGACCCAGTACTTC
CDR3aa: CASSEERGMYQETQYF

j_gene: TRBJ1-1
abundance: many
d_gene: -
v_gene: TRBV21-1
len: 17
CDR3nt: TGTGCCAGCAGCAAAGCCGAGACAGGGGAGATGAACACTGAAGCTTTCTTT
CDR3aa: CASSKAETGEMNTEAFF

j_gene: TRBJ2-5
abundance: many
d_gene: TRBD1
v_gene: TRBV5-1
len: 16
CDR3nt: TGCGCCAGCAGCATTACTCCAGGGGGCGCAGTAGAGACCCAGTACTTC
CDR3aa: CASSITPGGAVETQYF

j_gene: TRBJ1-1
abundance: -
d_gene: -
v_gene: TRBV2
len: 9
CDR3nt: TGTGCCAGTGACAGTGAAGCTTTCTTT
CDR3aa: CASDSEAFF

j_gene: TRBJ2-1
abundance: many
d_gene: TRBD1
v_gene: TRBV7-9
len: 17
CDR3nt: TGTGCCAGCAGCACTAGCCGGGACAGGGACCCCTACAATGAGCAGTTCTTC
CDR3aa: CASSTSRDRDPYNEQFF

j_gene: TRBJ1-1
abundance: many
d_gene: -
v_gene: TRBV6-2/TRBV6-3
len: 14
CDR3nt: TGTGCCAGTCATCCGCTCGGGAGGAACACTGAAGCTTTCTTT
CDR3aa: CASHPLGRNTEAFF

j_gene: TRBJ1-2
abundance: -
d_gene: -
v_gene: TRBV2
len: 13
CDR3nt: TGTGCCAGCAGTGTTCGCAGGGAAGAGCGCTACACCTTC
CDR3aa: CASSVRREERYTF

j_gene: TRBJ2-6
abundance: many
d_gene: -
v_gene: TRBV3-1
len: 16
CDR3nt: TGTGCCAGCAGCCAAGATCCGGCCTCTGGGGCCAACGTCCTGACTTTC
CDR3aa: CASSQDPASGANVLTF

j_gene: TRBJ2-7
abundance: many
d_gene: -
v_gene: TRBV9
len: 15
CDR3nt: TGTGCCAGCAGCGTAGCCGCCACGCGATCCTACGAGCAGTACTTC
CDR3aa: CASSVAATRSYEQYF

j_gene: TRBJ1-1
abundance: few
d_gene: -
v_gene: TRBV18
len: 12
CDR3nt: TGTGCCAGCTCTCCAGTGAGGGGTGAAGCTTTCTTT
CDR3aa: CASSPVRGEAFF

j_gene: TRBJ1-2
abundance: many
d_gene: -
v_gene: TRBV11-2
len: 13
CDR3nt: TGTGCCAGCAGCCCTCAGGGAAACTATGGCTACACCTTC
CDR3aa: CASSPQGNYGYTF

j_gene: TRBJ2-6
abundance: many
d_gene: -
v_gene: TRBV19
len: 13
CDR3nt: TGTGCCAGTAGCGGCTGGGGGGCCAACGTCCTGACTTTC
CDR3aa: CASSGWGANVLTF

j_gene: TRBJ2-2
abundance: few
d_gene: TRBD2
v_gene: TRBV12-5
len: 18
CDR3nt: TGTGCTAGTGGTTTGGTACTAACTAGCGGGAGGAACACCGGGGAGCTGTTTTTT
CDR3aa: CASGLVLTSGRNTGELFF

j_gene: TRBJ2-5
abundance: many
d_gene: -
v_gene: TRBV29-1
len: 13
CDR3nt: TGCAGCGTTGCTGTGGACTTCGGGGAGACCCAGTACTTC
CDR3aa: CSVAVDFGETQYF

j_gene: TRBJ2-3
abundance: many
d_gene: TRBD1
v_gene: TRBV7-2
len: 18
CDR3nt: TGTGCCAGCAGCTTAGGGCAGGGGGACGGATTCTGGGAAGATACGCAGTATTTT
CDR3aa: CASSLGQGDGFWEDTQYF

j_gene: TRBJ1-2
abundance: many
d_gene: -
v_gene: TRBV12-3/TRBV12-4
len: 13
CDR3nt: TGTGCCAGCAGCTGGAATGCTAACTATGGCTACACCTTC
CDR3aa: CASSWNANYGYTF

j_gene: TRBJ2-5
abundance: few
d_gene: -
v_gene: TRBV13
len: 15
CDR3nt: TGTGCCAGCAGCCCGAAGGATCGGGGCCCAGAGACCCAGTACTTC
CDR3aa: CASSPKDRGPETQYF

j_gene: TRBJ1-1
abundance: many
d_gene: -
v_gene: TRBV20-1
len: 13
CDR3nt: TGCAGTGCTAGGGGCGGAACCCCCACTGAAGCTTTCTTT
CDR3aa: CSARGGTPTEAFF

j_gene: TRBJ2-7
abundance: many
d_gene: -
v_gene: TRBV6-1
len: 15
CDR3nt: TGTGCCAGCAGTGGAGTGGACAGTCTGAGGTACGAGCAGTACTTC
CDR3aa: CASSGVDSLRYEQYF

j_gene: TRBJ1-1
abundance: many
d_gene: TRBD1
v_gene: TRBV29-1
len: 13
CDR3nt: TGCAGCGCAGACAGGGGGTTGGGTACTGAAGCTTTCTTT
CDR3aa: CSADRGLGTEAFF

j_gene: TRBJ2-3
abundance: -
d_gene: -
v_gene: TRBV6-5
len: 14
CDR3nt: TGTGCCAGCAGTCCTACAGGGAGCAGAGATACGCAGTATTTT
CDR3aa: CASSPTGSRDTQYF

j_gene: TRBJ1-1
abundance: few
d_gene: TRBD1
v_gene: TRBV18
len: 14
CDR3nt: TGTGCCAGCTCACATACAGGGGGGAACACTGAAGCTTTCTTT
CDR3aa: CASSHTGGNTEAFF

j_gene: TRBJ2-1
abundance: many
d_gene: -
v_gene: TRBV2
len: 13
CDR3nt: TGTGCCAGCAGTCCGGGAGTTAGGTATGAGCAGTTCTTC
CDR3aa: CASSPGVRYEQFF

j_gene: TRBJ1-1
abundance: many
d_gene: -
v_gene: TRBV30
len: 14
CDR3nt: TGTGCCTGGAGTGCCCTGGGCCCTGGGACTGAAGCTTTCTTT
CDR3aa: CAWSALGPGTEAFF

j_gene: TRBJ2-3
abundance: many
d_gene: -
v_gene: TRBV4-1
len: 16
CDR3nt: TGCGCCAGCAGCCAAGCTACTGGACCTGCCGCAGATACGCAGTATTTT
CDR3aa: CASSQATGPAADTQYF

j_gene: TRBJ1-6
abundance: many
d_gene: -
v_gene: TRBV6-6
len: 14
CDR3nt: TGTGCCAGCAGTTACGATGGCTCTAATTCACCCCTCCACTTT
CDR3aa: CASSYDGSNSPLHF

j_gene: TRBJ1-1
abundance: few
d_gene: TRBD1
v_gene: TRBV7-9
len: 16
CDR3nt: TGTGCCAGCAGCTCCAAATCCGGACAGGGAAAACCTGAAGCTTTCTTT
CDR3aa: CASSSKSGQGKPEAFF

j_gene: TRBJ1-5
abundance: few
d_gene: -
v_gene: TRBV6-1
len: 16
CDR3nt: TGTGCCAGCAGGGGGTCTTTATGGGGCGCTGGGCAGCCCCAGCATTTT
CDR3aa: CASRGSLWGAGQPQHF

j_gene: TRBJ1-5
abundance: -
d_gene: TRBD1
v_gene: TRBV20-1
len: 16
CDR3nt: TGCAGTGCCTTTGGACAGGGTGCAATCGGCAATCAGCCCCAGCATTTT
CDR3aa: CSAFGQGAIGNQPQHF

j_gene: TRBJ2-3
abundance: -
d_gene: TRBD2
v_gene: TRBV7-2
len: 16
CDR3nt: TGTGCCAGCAGCCTGGGACTAGCGGGAGCCGGAGATACGCAGTATTTT
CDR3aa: CASSLGLAGAGDTQYF

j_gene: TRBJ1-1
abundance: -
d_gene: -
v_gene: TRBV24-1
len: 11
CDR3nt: TGTGCCACCGTCGGTCACTCTGAAGCTTTCTTT
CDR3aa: CATVGHSEAFF

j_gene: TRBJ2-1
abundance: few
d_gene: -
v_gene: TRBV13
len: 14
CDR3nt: TGTGCCAGCAGCTTAGGTCCCGGACGCAGGGAGCAGTTCTTC
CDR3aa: CASSLGPGRREQFF

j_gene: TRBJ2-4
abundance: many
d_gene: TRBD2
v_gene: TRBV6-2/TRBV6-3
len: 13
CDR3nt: TGTGCCAGCAGTTACGGGGGGGATGTCGTTCAGTACTTC
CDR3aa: CASSYGGDVVQYF